Each of the 15 T cell receptor beta chains below was sequenced from the same sample in a study of T cells in Graves' hyperthyroidism and ophthalmopathy. From RNA transcripts, TCR beta CDR3 regions were amplified. The study used the HTBI primer set for a first-round RT-PCR of the TCR CDR3. MiXCR was run by TCRdb on the multiplex PCR reads, yielding one entry per CDR3 protein. The repertoire holds hundreds of thousands of distinct CDR3 sequences, with over 35% as singletons. The source material was blood. The receptors originated from a man aged 18-30 years with Graves' hyperthyroidism.

The chain employs TRBV4-1 and TRBJ2-7, with 9 positions matching TRBD1. This CDR3 region has 16 residues. With 3 bases clipped from V and 6 bases from J, the junction kept 12 bases outside the gene matches. Germline V gene sequence: CDR1 MGHRA, CDR2 YSYEKL. The CDR3 region has the DNA TGCGCCAGCAGCCAGCTCGCCGGGACAGGGACGAGCGAGCAGTACTTC. This sequence encodes CASSQLAGTGTSEQYF.

This clonotype was counted only a few times. The chain couples TRBV20-1 to TRBJ2-7; D uncertain. With 5 bases removed from V and 0 bases from J, the gap between germline ends came to 17 bases. The CDR3 has 15 residues. Germline V gene sequence: CDR1 DFQATT, CDR2 SNEGSKA (reference sequence). The CDR3 nucleotides are TGCAGTGCTTCCTCGGTTAGGGAAGCCTCCTACGAGCAGTACTTC. This codes for CSASSVREASYEQYF.

J is TRBJ1-1 and V is TRBV28; D may be TRBD1 (5 bases). The CDR3 is 14 amino acids. Trimming shortened V by 6 bases and J by 5 bases, and 16 bases separated the two germline ends. The germline V gene encodes CDR1 MDHEN and CDR2 SYDVKM. Written as DNA, the CDR3 is TGTGCCAGCAGCGCTGGGGGGATGGGGACTGAAGCTTTCTTT. It codes for CASSAGGMGTEAFF.

V is TRBV9 and J is TRBJ1-3; D perhaps matches TRBD1 (5 bases). V was clipped by 4 bases and J by 1 base, with 12 bases between them. CDR3 size: 15 residues. CDR1 is SGDLS, CDR2 YYNGEE, per germline. CDR3 residues: CASSQSAGSGNTIYF. The CDR3 DNA sequence: TGTGCCAGCAGCCAGTCGGCAGGGTCTGGAAACACCATATATTTT.

Note on this clonotype: A read error may explain this, as a much larger clone is one base away. CDR3 bases: TGTGCCACCAGCAGAGATGGGCTAGCGGGGTCGTCACAAGAGACCCAGTACTTC. Translating gives CATSRDGLAGSSQETQYF. The V call is TRBV15, the J call TRBJ2-5; 9 nucleotides agree with TRBD2. The CDR3 is made up of 18 amino acids. Per the germline V gene, CDR1 is LNHNV and CDR2 is YYDKDF (reference sequence). The V segment lost 0 bases and the J segment 2 bases; nucleotides outside the gene matches: 10.

This chain links TRBV4-1 with TRBJ1-5; 9 bases align to TRBD1. The CDR3 length is 19 residues. V lost 1 base to trimming and J lost 0 bases; unmatched junction nucleotides: 10. Germline V lookup: CDR1 MGHRA, CDR2 YSYEKL. As DNA, the CDR3 is TGCGCCAGCAGCCAAGGCACTACCGGGACAGGGATTAGCAATCAGCCCCAGCATTTT. Amino acid sequence: CASSQGTTGTGISNQPQHF.

This clonotype came up many times. The V call is TRBV20-1, the J call TRBJ1-1, with no clear D. Germline V CDR1 and CDR2: DFQATT, SNEGSKA (reference sequence). V was trimmed by 1 base and J by 6 bases, leaving 6 bases between them. The CDR3 totals 11 residues. Written as DNA, the CDR3 is TGCAGTGCTAGAGGACGGGCTGAAGCTTTCTTT. Encoded protein: CSARGRAEAFF.

This clonotype was counted at least ten times. The chain recombines TRBV29-1 with TRBJ1-4, with D tentatively TRBD1 (5 bases). V lost 3 bases and J 7 bases, leaving 12 bases between the germline ends. CDR1 and CDR2 from the germline V gene are SQVTM and ANQGSEA. This CDR3 is 13 amino acids long. The CDR3: CSVDQGDGEKLFF. In DNA, the CDR3 is TGCAGCGTTGATCAAGGGGACGGTGAAAAACTGTTTTTT.

Notes on this clonotype: This clone may be a read error of a much larger clone one base away. CDR3 nucleotides: TGTGCCAGCAGCTTGGAACAGGGGCTTTCACCCCTCCACTTT. Translating gives CASSLEQGLSPLHF. The gene calls are TRBV5-6 and TRBJ1-6; 7 bases match TRBD1. Germline CDR1 reads SGHDT; CDR2 reads YYEEEE. J lost 9 bases, V lost 0 bases, and 3 bases had no gene match. The CDR3 is 14 amino acids.

As for this clonotype: A much larger clone lies one base from this, so it may be a read error. The final CDR3 position lacks the conserved phenylalanine or tryptophan, pointing to a likely read error. The V and J genes are TRBV5-1 and TRBJ1-2; D uncertain. V lost 2 bases, J lost 4 bases, and 9 bases lay in between. Per germline, CDR1 SGHRS and CDR2 YFSETQ. CDR3 length equals 13 residues. CDR3 residues: CASSFDMLYGYTL. The CDR3 bases are TGCGCCAGCAGCTTTGACATGCTCTATGGCTACACCCTC.

V usage is TRBV6-1 and J usage is TRBJ1-2; 8 bases align to TRBD1. The germline V gene encodes CDR1 MNHNS and CDR2 SASEGT. V gave up 5 bases and J gave up 8 bases; unmatched junction bases: 7. The length of the CDR3 is 13 residues. CDR3 nucleotide sequence: TGTGCCAGCAGTCCCTCAGGGGGCAAAGGCTACACCTTC. The encoded protein is CASSPSGGKGYTF.

This clonotype was counted many times. The V gene is TRBV29-1, the J gene TRBJ2-2; no clear D gene. V gave up 5 bases and J gave up 4 bases, with 8 bases separating them. This CDR3 is built from 12 residues. CDR1 and CDR2 (germline): SQVTM, ANQGSEA. The CDR3 bases are TGCAGCGTTAGGATCTCCACCGGGGAGCTGTTTTTT. Translating gives CSVRISTGELFF.

This clonotype was recorded a few times. This rearrangement joins TRBV6-5 to TRBJ2-7; possibly TRBD2 for D (7 bases). CDR3 length equals 16 residues. Germline lookup yields CDR1 MNHEY and CDR2 SVGAGI. The germline V and J ends were trimmed by 1 base and 10 bases, with 23 bases remaining between them. The CDR3 DNA is TGTGCCAGCAGTTACTGGCGGGCGGGGGACAAAGAGACTCAGTACTTC. It is translated as CASSYWRAGDKETQYF.

In its sample, this clonotype was seen a few times. This rearrangement joins TRBV6-5 to TRBJ2-7; 7 bases map to TRBD1. Germline CDR1 is MNHEY and CDR2 is SVGAGI. V shed 5 bases, J shed 6 bases, and the junction held 7 bases outside the gene matches. The CDR3 spans 13 residues. CDR3 residues: CASSPRDRPEQYF. CDR3 nucleotides: TGTGCCAGCAGTCCCAGGGACAGACCCGAGCAGTACTTC.

This clonotype appeared a few times. The V and J genes are TRBV14 and TRBJ1-4; 10 bases line up with TRBD1. The CDR3 sequence is 14 residues long. V gave up 5 bases and J gave up 11 bases; unmatched junction bases: 8. Germline lookup yields CDR1 SGHDN and CDR2 FVKESK. The CDR3 bases are TGTGCCAGCAGCAGGGACAGGGGCGTCGGGAAACTGTTTTTT. Amino acids: CASSRDRGVGKLFF.